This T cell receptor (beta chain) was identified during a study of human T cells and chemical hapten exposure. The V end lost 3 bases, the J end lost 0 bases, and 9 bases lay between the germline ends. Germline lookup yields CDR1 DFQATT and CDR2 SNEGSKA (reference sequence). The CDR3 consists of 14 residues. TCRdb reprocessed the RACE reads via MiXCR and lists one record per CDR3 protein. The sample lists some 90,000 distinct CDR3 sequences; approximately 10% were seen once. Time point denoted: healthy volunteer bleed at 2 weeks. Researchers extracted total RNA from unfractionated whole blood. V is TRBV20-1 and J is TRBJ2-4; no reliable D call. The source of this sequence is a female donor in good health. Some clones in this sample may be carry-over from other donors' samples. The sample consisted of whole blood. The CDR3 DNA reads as TGCAGTGCTAGGGAGAGGTTAGCCAAAAACATTCAGTACTTC. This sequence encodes CSARERLAKNIQYF.